Described below is a single T cell receptor beta chain sequence and its context. Its matching antigen is unknown. The authors ran a second PCR of about 7 to 12 cycles using a sample-barcoded 5' primer and a J-beta primer mix. MiXCR was run by TCRdb on the 5' RACE reads, yielding one entry per CDR3 protein. Among over 950,000 distinct CDR3 sequences listed, 30% to 40% were seen once. About 9.9 milliliters of peripheral blood were drawn from each donor. These data belong to a study of blood T cells in healthy people across ages. Study-level results: While age rose, TCR beta diversity per million T cells dropped in a roughly linear way. The study regarded diversity estimates from one million T cells as underestimates. A strong correlation was found between TCR beta diversity and the percentage of naive T cells.

V lost 5 bases, J lost 7 bases, and 5 bases stayed unmatched. CDR1 is SEHNR and CDR2 is FQNEAQ in the germline V gene (reference sequence). The CDR3 sequence is 14 residues long. This TCR came from a man aged 18 to 29 in good health. The sample taken for sequencing was blood. This rearrangement joins TRBV7-9 to TRBJ1-6, with 7 bases lining up with TRBD1. The CDR3 reads CASSAGQENSPLHF. CDR3 bases: TGTGCCAGCAGCGCCGGACAGGAGAATTCACCCCTCCACTTT.